Shown below are 21 T cell receptor beta chains from a single sample sequenced in a study of cytomegalovirus exposure and HLA in healthy donors. Measured with immunoSEQ multiplex PCR; TCRdb has only the in-frame clones, and not every one. The data show fewer than 85,000 clones, about 95% seen once. The source material was PBMCs. These receptors were collected from a woman younger than 35 in good health and CMV-seronegative.

The chain recombines TRBV2 with TRBJ1-5; TRBD1 is a possible D gene (6 bases). The CDR3 is 13 amino acids. Trimming pared 7 bases from V and 3 bases from J, leaving 10 bases between. Looked up from germline, CDR1 is SNHLY and CDR2 is FYNNEI. The CDR3 nucleotides are TGTGCCAGCACATCAGGGGCCAATCAGCCCCAGCATTTT. It codes for CASTSGANQPQHF.

V is TRBV12-5 and J is TRBJ2-5; D not certain. Germline CDR1 is LGHNT and CDR2 is FRNRAP. Trimming pared 6 bases from V and 4 bases from J, leaving 12 bases between. This CDR3 is 13 amino acids long. Written as DNA, the CDR3 is TGTGCTAGTGGCCACAGAATTGGAGAGACCCAGTACTTC. This gives the protein CASGHRIGETQYF.

This rearrangement joins TRBV11-2 to TRBJ1-1; D gene ambiguous. The ends were cut back, 0 bases at V and 1 base at J, with 12 bases in the middle. The CDR3 covers 16 residues. Germline V gene data show CDR1 as SGHAT and CDR2 as FQNNGV. The CDR3 bases are TGTGCCAGCAGCTTAGAGGACGGGGTGAAGAACACTGAAGCTTTCTTT. Translation gives CASSLEDGVKNTEAFF.

V and J are TRBV19 and TRBJ2-1, with 7 positions matching TRBD2. The CDR3 sequence is 13 residues long. The V segment lost 4 bases and the J segment 4 bases; nucleotides outside the gene matches: 1. CDR1 and CDR2 from the germline V gene are LNHDA and SQIVND (reference sequence). In DNA, the CDR3 is TGTGCCAGTAGTACTAGCGGATACAATGAGCAGTTCTTC. Translated: CASSTSGYNEQFF.

The table lists this clone with a count of one. This chain uses TRBV2 with TRBJ1-2; 7 bases align to TRBD1. This CDR3 comprises 18 residues. CDR1 is SNHLY and CDR2 is FYNNEI in the germline V gene. With V trimmed by 6 bases and J by 2 bases, 18 bases remained unmatched. The CDR3 DNA reads TGTGCCAGCAGCCGGGGATCAGGACAGGCGGCTTCCAACTATGGCTACACCTTC. It encodes CASSRGSGQAASNYGYTF.

The gene calls are TRBV7-4 and TRBJ1-1; D might be TRBD1 (5 bases). Germline V gives CDR1 SGHVT, CDR2 SQSDAQ. Trimming cost V 1 base and J 8 bases, with 11 bases left between them. CDR3 length equals 13 residues. In DNA, the CDR3 is TGTGCCAGCAGCTTAGGAGCAGGGAACGAAGCTTTCTTT. Its translation is CASSLGAGNEAFF.

V usage is TRBV27 and J usage is TRBJ2-2; weak D call: TRBD1 (6 bases). The germline V gene encodes CDR1 MNHEY and CDR2 SMNVEV (reference sequence). V dropped 8 bases and J dropped 4 bases, with 17 bases sitting between them. The CDR3 loop spans 15 amino acids. This CDR3 is CASGYFPRGTGELFF. CDR3 in DNA: TGTGCCAGCGGATATTTCCCCAGGGGCACCGGGGAGCTGTTTTTT.

The chain joins TRBV4-2 to TRBJ2-2, with 10 bases matching TRBD2. This CDR3 comprises 18 residues. Germline V gives CDR1 LGHNA, CDR2 YNFKEQ. The V segment lost 0 bases and the J segment 3 bases; nucleotides outside the gene matches: 7. CDR3 loop: CASSQDRAGGPYTGELFF. The CDR3 bases are TGTGCCAGCAGCCAAGATAGAGCGGGAGGGCCTTACACCGGGGAGCTGTTTTTT.

The CDR3: CASSPYSKPWEQYF. The CDR3 DNA reads as TGTGCCAGCAGCCCTTACTCAAAACCCTGGGAGCAGTACTTC. V usage is TRBV7-2 and J usage is TRBJ2-7, with no clear D. V lost 5 bases and J 7 bases, leaving 18 bases between the germline ends. The germline gives CDR1 SGHTA, CDR2 FQGNSA. CDR3 size: 14 residues.

The chain combines TRBV28 with TRBJ2-2; 8 positions agree with TRBD1. V dropped 1 base and J dropped 5; count of bases not matched to a gene: 6. Per germline, CDR1 MDHEN and CDR2 SYDVKM. The CDR3 contains 16 residues. The DNA of the CDR3 is TGTGCCAGCAGTTTATTTCAGGGGGCTTTTACCGGGGAGCTGTTTTTT. It specifies CASSLFQGAFTGELFF.

This sequence joins TRBV6-5 and TRBJ2-3; D uncertain. From germline, CDR1 is MNHEY and CDR2 SVGAGI. The V and J ends lost 0 bases and 2 bases respectively, with 12 bases between them. The CDR3 loop spans 16 amino acids. The CDR3 loop reads CASSYSSPSPTDTQYF. DNA for the CDR3: TGTGCCAGCAGTTACTCGAGCCCATCCCCCACAGATACGCAGTATTTT.

V is TRBV6-6 and J is TRBJ2-2, with D possibly TRBD1 on 6 matching bases. V was clipped by 7 bases and J by 5 bases, with 20 bases between them. The CDR3 sequence is 16 residues long. Per germline, CDR1 MNHNY and CDR2 SVGAGI (reference sequence). CDR3 protein: CASTGPQLGATGELFF. CDR3 sequence (DNA): TGTGCCAGCACCGGACCTCAGCTGGGGGCGACCGGGGAGCTGTTTTTT.

CDR3 protein: CASSQGLAGNTIYF. In DNA form, the CDR3 reads TGTGCCAGCAGCCAAGGTCTTGCTGGAAACACCATATATTTT. This chain uses TRBV14 with TRBJ1-3; D remains ambiguous. The CDR3 loop spans 14 amino acids. V lost 1 base and J 2 bases, leaving 6 bases between the germline ends. Germline CDR1 and CDR2: SGHDN and FVKESK. The variable domain in full, completed from reference TRBV14 and TRBJ1-3, reads EAGVTQFPSHSVIEKGQTVTLRCDPISGHDNLYWYRRVMGKEIKFLLHFVKESKQDESGMPNNRFLAERTGGTYSTLKVQPAELEDSGVYFCASSQGLAGNTIYFGEGSWLTVV.

CDR3 nucleotides: TGTGCCAGCAGTTTATCGTACCCAGGGGGGACGGTGACGGTTGGCTACACCTTC. Translation gives CASSLSYPGGTVTVGYTF. The chain employs TRBV27 and TRBJ1-2, with 7 bases identical to TRBD1. The trim removed 0 bases at V and 7 bases at J, leaving 17 bases unmatched. Per germline, CDR1 MNHEY and CDR2 SMNVEV (reference sequence). This CDR3 has 18 residues.

This clone appeared once. The chain is built from TRBV18 and TRBJ2-7, with a possible D match to TRBD2 (5 bases). Germline CDR1 reads KGHSH; CDR2 reads LQKENI. Trimming stripped 7 bases from V and 6 bases from J, with 16 bases between. The CDR3 is made up of 13 amino acids. In DNA, the CDR3 is TGTGCCAGCTACGAAGGGCTAGAGGGCGAGCAGTACTTC. Translation gives CASYEGLEGEQYF.

This chain connects TRBV6-5 to TRBJ1-2; D might be TRBD1 (5 bases). V gave up 0 bases and J gave up 3 bases, with 14 bases separating them. This CDR3 is built from 16 residues. Per germline, CDR1 MNHEY and CDR2 SVGAGI. The CDR3 is CASSYSNRPAHYGYTF. DNA of the CDR3: TGTGCCAGCAGTTACTCAAACAGGCCAGCTCACTATGGCTACACCTTC.

The V and J genes are TRBV15 and TRBJ1-5, with 8 bases that match TRBD1. Trimming removed 1 base from V and 3 bases from J; junction bases left unmatched: 2. CDR1 and CDR2 (germline): LNHNV, YYDKDF (reference sequence). This CDR3 comprises 15 residues. In nucleotides, the CDR3 is TGTGCCACCAGCAGAGCGGACAGGGACAATCAGCCCCAGCATTTT. Its translation is CATSRADRDNQPQHF.

The J gene is TRBJ2-5, the V gene TRBV5-1; D is perhaps TRBD1 (6 bases). V lost 2 bases and J 1 base, leaving 9 bases between the germline ends. The CDR3 length is 14 residues. Germline CDR1 SGHRS, CDR2 YFSETQ. CDR3: CASSFDRIQETQYF. CDR3 bases: TGCGCCAGCAGCTTCGACAGGATCCAAGAGACCCAGTACTTC.

The chain couples TRBV1 to TRBJ2-1; the table assigns TRBD2, which was not confirmed against the DNA. TRBV1 is classified as a pseudogene. This CDR3 spans 16 amino acids. The CDR3 region has the DNA TGCACCAGCAGCCAAGATCCGCGGGACTATGACAATGAGCAGTTCTTC. This gives the protein CTSSQDPRDYDNEQFF.

This clone was seen once. The chain recombines TRBV11-2 with TRBJ2-5; TRBD2 is a possible D gene (6 bases). CDR1 SGHAT and CDR2 FQNNGV come from the germline V gene. This CDR3 spans 13 amino acids. Trimming removed 2 bases at V and 7 bases at J, with 11 bases between. For the CDR3, the DNA is TGTGCCAGCAGCTTAAAGGGACTCTGGACCCAGTACTTC. Translation gives CASSLKGLWTQYF. Variable domain in full (rest from reference TRBV11-2 and TRBJ2-5): EAGVAQSPRYKIIEKRQSVAFWCNPISGHATLYWYQQILGQGPKLLIQFQNNGVVDDSQLPKDRFSAERLKGVDSTLKIQPAKLEDSAVYLCASSLKGLWTQYFGPGTRLLVL.

The rearrangement uses TRBV29-1 and TRBJ2-5; a weak D match, TRBD2 (6 bases). From germline, CDR1 is SQVTM and CDR2 ANQGSEA. This CDR3 has 12 amino acids. Trimming took 7 bases from V and 5 from J, leaving 14 bases between them. The CDR3 DNA sequence: TGCAGCGCTTTGGGTGGGGGGGAGACCCAGTACTTC. The encoded protein is CSALGGGETQYF.